The following is a TCR beta chain sequence with its context. This clonotype was seen a handful of times. The antigen this receptor binds is unknown. Base qualities are missing; no much larger clone stands one base away. The sample's time point label, in plain terms: pre-sensitization, week 0. The label giving this sample's treatment or condition can be read as: therapeutic diphenylcyclopropenone sensitization with weekly scalp DPC. At every patch-test visit, the blood draw took place before the patch test was put on. Patients were eligible if aged 18 to 70, diagnosed with alopecia and judged suitable for DPC therapy, and pregnant patients were excluded. Total RNA was extracted from unfractionated whole blood that had been collected in Tempus Blood RNA tubes. These data belong to a study of human T cells and chemical hapten exposure (dated by TCRdb to about 2021). General notes on the study: For sensitization, 2% DPC in acetone was applied to a roughly 2 cm by roughly 2 cm area of upper inner arm skin. Patients additionally received weekly therapeutic DPC doses to the scalp throughout the roughly 25-week study period. Patch testing was done on the upper back using Finn chambers containing 0.01% DPC, and results were scored after 6 days according to International Contact Dermatitis Research Group standards. The patient cohort, mostly female, included alopecia areata with under or over 50% scalp involvement, alopecia totalis and alopecia universalis. Libraries were pooled for sequencing, and variation in per-sample TCR yields was attributed mainly to small differences in library volumes within the pool. The study tracked peripheral blood TCR repertoire changes in vivo during primary and secondary sensitization to the hapten diphenylcyclopropenone (DPC) in alopecia patients. Blood was sampled from patients pre-sensitization (week 0) and at 2, 6 and about 24 weeks after DPC sensitization. Around 30 alopecia patients provided blood for TCR sequencing at one to four time points (pre-sensitization, 2, 6 and 24 weeks).

What the authors observed across the whole study: Alopecia, a presumed autoimmune disease, was present in all patients, so the immune response of the patients might differ from that of healthy individuals. Patch test score correlated positively with the number of PT1 expanded TCRs, reaching significance at thresholds 8, 16 and 32 but not at 4. Expanded TCRs formed significantly more large CDR3 similarity clusters than pre-sensitization or healthy control sets, consistent with antigen-driven responses. After repeated subsampling, the strength of the expansion versus patch-test correlation and the threshold at which it became significant changed. The number of TCRs above 1 in 1000 frequency did not change with DPC sensitization; there was no evidence of global repertoire structure alterations.

The CDR3, from cysteine to phenylalanine, totals 15 residues. Just the 45-base CDR3 DNA is kept, in frame starting at base 1. Taken from the germline V gene, the CDR1 and CDR2 loops are MGHRA and YSYEKL. Trimming costs V 1 base and J 1 base, and their ends lie 10 bases apart. Libraries came from RACE. Instrument on record: NextSeq 500. During library preparation, unique molecular identifiers were attached to individual cDNA molecules so that TCRs could be counted in a quantitative, reproducible way. Each blood RNA sample was used to sequence both TCR alpha and TCR beta chains. As for the original processing: A median of approximately 96,000 TCRs per sample was observed, with a range of about 23,224 to 700,000. V, J and CDR3 annotation of the TCR reads was performed with the Decombinator software suite. For PS versus PT1 abundance plots, all samples were subsampled to the same number of TCRs (28,000). TCRs were defined as expanded if absent before sensitization and observed at least eight times at the 2-week time point. In TCRdb, the public reads were trimmed at Q25 with fastp and aligned with MiXCR, with productive beta chains retained. Rows merge per CDR3 protein into single entries with the most common DNA and genes. The authors' filters were not applied to this entry. This sample is represented by 300,000 to 450,000 distinct CDR3 sequences; 4.5% to 5.5% of them were singletons. The leading ten clones occupy around 8% of the sample.

The rearrangement combines TRBV4-1 with TRBJ1-1, and the D gene may be TRBD1, 5 bases matching. This clonotype was sampled from a woman in her late teens or twenties with alopecia areata. Some clones in this sample may be carry-over from other donors' samples. Material: whole blood, obtained in connection with sensitization to the hapten diphenylcyclopropenone (DPC). The encoded CDR3 is CASSQAKRGNTEAFF. At the DNA level, the sequence is TGCGCCAGCAGCCAAGCAAAAAGGGGGAACACTGAAGCTTTCTTT.